This is a list of T cell receptor beta chains from one sample in a study of vaccination and CD4 T cells after COVID-19. Using its own MiXCR run on the PCR reads, TCRdb lists one record per CDR3 protein. Here the sample spans 28,000 or so distinct CDR3 sequences, roughly 50% being singletons. Sequencing used CD4+ T cells from blood, obtained about 7 months after SARS-CoV-2 vaccination. The receptors here all came from a human donor who had recovered from COVID-19. The CDR3 runs from the conserved cysteine through the conserved F or W. D genes are given only for firm matches. Only part of the rows carry a size: once, few, many, or a class if the clone is expanded.

TRBV21-1,few,-,TRBJ1-5,TGTGCCAGCAGGCTTCCCAGGGTCGGAGGAAGCAATCAGCCCCAGCATTTT,CASRLPRVGGSNQPQHF
TRBV6-1,few,-,TRBJ1-2,TGTGCCAGCAGTGATAGGGTGGGGGGCTACACCTTC,CASSDRVGGYTF
TRBV28,few,-,TRBJ1-6,TGTGCCAGCAGTTACCCCCGACAGACACCAATCCCCCTCCACTTT,CASSYPRQTPIPLHF
TRBV5-8,-,TRBD2,TRBJ2-7,TGTGCCAGCAGCGTACCGGGACTAGCGGCCTACGAGCAGTACTTC,CASSVPGLAAYEQYF
TRBV4-1,-,-,TRBJ2-7,TGCGCCAGCAGCCAGGAGGCCAGGTCAGGCTTCGAGCAGTACTTC,CASSQEARSGFEQYF
TRBV7-9,few,-,TRBJ1-2,TGTGCCAGCAGCCCGAGTGGGGGATCATCCTATGGCTACACCTTC,CASSPSGGSSYGYTF
TRBV6-5,-,TRBD2,TRBJ2-7,TGTGCCAGCAGTTCAGGCGGGAGTTTTTACGAGCAGTACTTC,CASSSGGSFYEQYF
TRBV15,few,-,TRBJ2-1,TGTGCCACCAGCAGAGTGGGCAGGGAGGCTGAGCAGTTCTTC,CATSRVGREAEQFF
TRBV27,few,TRBD2,TRBJ2-5,TGCACGACTAGCGGGAGGGCCGGGGGTGAGACCCAGTACTTC,CTTSGRAGGETQYF
TRBV15,once,TRBD2,TRBJ2-1,TGTGCCACCAGTTCGACGTCGACAGTGGGACTAGCGGGGCTCTACAATGAGCAGTTCTTC,CATSSTSTVGLAGLYNEQFF
TRBV18,-,TRBD2,TRBJ2-5,TGTGCCAGCTCACCAAGGGTAGCGGGATACCAAGAGACCCAGTACTTC,CASSPRVAGYQETQYF
TRBV7-8,-,TRBD2,TRBJ2-5,TGTGCCAGCAGCTTTAGGAGCGGGAGCTCGCAGGAGACCCAGTACTTC,CASSFRSGSSQETQYF
TRBV6-1,-,TRBD1,TRBJ1-1,TGTGCCAGCAGTACGGACAGGGCGAACACTGAAGCTTTCTTT,CASSTDRANTEAFF
TRBV19,-,-,TRBJ2-3,TGTGCCAGTAGTATTGGTGGCGGGACTCGCAGTACTAGCACAGATACGCAGTATTTT,CASSIGGGTRSTSTDTQYF
TRBV6-1,-,-,TRBJ1-5,TGTGCCAGCAGTGTTACTAGCAATCAGCCCCAGCATTTT,CASSVTSNQPQHF
TRBV4-1,-,TRBD2,TRBJ2-5,TGCGCCAGCAGCCACGGGACTAGCGGGAACCAAGAGACCCAGTACTTC,CASSHGTSGNQETQYF
TRBV6-5,few,TRBD2,TRBJ2-7,TGTGCCAGCAGTTATGCCGCGGGAGGGAGCTACGAGCAGTACTTC,CASSYAAGGSYEQYF
TRBV19,-,-,TRBJ1-5,TGTGCCAGTAGTATACTGGCCAGGGGCCCTAGCAATCAGCCCCAGCATTTT,CASSILARGPSNQPQHF
TRBV7-9,once,TRBD1,TRBJ2-1,TGTGCCAGCAGCCAAGACAGGGGTTTTTCCTACAATGAGCAGTTCTTC,CASSQDRGFSYNEQFF
TRBV12-3/TRBV12-4,-,-,TRBJ2-2,TGTGCCAGCAGTCGACAGGCCGACACCGGGGAGCTGTTTTTT,CASSRQADTGELFF
TRBV6-1,few,-,TRBJ1-5,TGTGCCAGCAGCGAAGCTTACGACGGTCACAATCAGCCCCAGCATTTT,CASSEAYDGHNQPQHF
TRBV28,-,TRBD2,TRBJ2-1,TGTGCCAGCAGACGGGAGGAAGTTGAGCAGTTCTTC,CASRREEVEQFF
TRBV20-1,-,TRBD1,TRBJ1-6,TGCAGTGCCCCGGACAGGGCCTATAATTCACCCCTCCACTTT,CSAPDRAYNSPLHF
TRBV30,-,TRBD1,TRBJ2-3,TGTGCCTGGCACAGGGGTAGCACAGATACGCAGTATTTT,CAWHRGSTDTQYF
TRBV7-9,-,TRBD2,TRBJ2-7,TGTGCCAGCAGCTCAATCCTCGGGACTAGTGTTTACGAGCAGTACTTC,CASSSILGTSVYEQYF
TRBV20-1,-,-,TRBJ1-2,TGCAGTGCAAGCACAGGCTATGGCTACACCTTC,CSASTGYGYTF
TRBV28,-,TRBD2,TRBJ2-3,TGTGCCAGCAGTACACATCCCGGGACTAGCGGGACAGATACGCAGTATTTT,CASSTHPGTSGTDTQYF
TRBV7-6,-,TRBD2,TRBJ2-3,TGTGCCAGCAGCTTAGCGCTGGCTAGCGGGAGGAATACGCAGTATTTT,CASSLALASGRNTQYF
TRBV21-1,few,-,TRBJ2-5,TGTGCCAGCAGCGGGGGGAGCGGGAGGAGGGACCAAGAGACCCAGTACTTC,CASSGGSGRRDQETQYF
TRBV27,-,-,TRBJ1-5,TGTGCCAGCAGTTTAGGGCCAGGCGCGTCGCAGCCCCAGCATTTT,CASSLGPGASQPQHF
TRBV10-2,-,-,TRBJ2-3,TGCGCCAGCAGAGGAGGATCCCATGGAGATACGCAGTATTTT,CASRGGSHGDTQYF
TRBV24-1,-,-,TRBJ2-1,TGTGCCACCAACAAAGTAGGGGGATCGGATGAGCAGTTCTTC,CATNKVGGSDEQFF
TRBV4-2,-,-,TRBJ2-2,TGTGCCAGCAGCCAAGCGAGAAACACCGGGGAGCTGTTTTTT,CASSQARNTGELFF
TRBV28,-,-,TRBJ2-7,TGTGCCAGCAGACAACAGGGAATAGCCTACGAGCAGTACTTC,CASRQQGIAYEQYF
TRBV24-1,-,TRBD1,TRBJ2-5,TGTGCCACCAGTGACCCGCTTACAGGGGGAATACAAGAGACCCAGTACTTC,CATSDPLTGGIQETQYF
TRBV7-2,-,-,TRBJ2-2,TGTGCCAGCAGCTTAGGCATCGGCGGTAGTGGCACCGGGGAGCTGTTTTTT,CASSLGIGGSGTGELFF
TRBV20-1,-,-,TRBJ2-7,TGCAGTGCGTACCGGGATCTATCCTCCTACGAGCAGTACTTC,CSAYRDLSSYEQYF
TRBV20-1,few,-,TRBJ1-2,TGCAGTGCTAGGGAAGCGAACTATGGCTACACCTTC,CSAREANYGYTF
TRBV2,-,TRBD2,TRBJ2-7,TGTGCCAGCAGTGCGGCGGCTAGCGGGATCGGTGAGCAGTACTTC,CASSAAASGIGEQYF
TRBV10-1,-,-,TRBJ1-1,TGCGCCAGCAGTGAGGGCGCCATGAACACTGAAGCTTTCTTT,CASSEGAMNTEAFF
TRBV21-1,-,-,TRBJ2-1,TGTGCCAGCAGCAAAGGTAGGGAAGGGGATTCCTACAATGAGCAGTTCTTC,CASSKGREGDSYNEQFF
TRBV20-1,few,-,TRBJ2-7,TGCAGTGCTAGAGGCTACTACGAGCAGTACTTC,CSARGYYEQYF
TRBV6-1,-,-,TRBJ1-1,TGTGCCAGCAGTGAAGCGGGGACTCCCAGGAACACTGAAGCTTTCTTT,CASSEAGTPRNTEAFF
TRBV2,once,-,TRBJ2-1,TGTGCCAGCAGTGGGATCTTAACCTCCTACAATGAGCAGTTCTTC,CASSGILTSYNEQFF
TRBV15,once,TRBD2,TRBJ2-7,TGTGCCACCAGCAGAGATGGACTAGCGGGAGTATACGAGCAGTACTTC,CATSRDGLAGVYEQYF
TRBV10-3,-,-,TRBJ2-5,TGTGCCATCAGACGGGACGGCTTCCAAGAGACCCAGTACTTC,CAIRRDGFQETQYF
TRBV27,-,TRBD2,TRBJ2-7,TGTGCCAGCAGAAGACTAGCGAATTCCTACGAGCAGTACTTC,CASRRLANSYEQYF
TRBV27,few,TRBD2,TRBJ2-7,TGTGCCAGCAGGCCTAGCGGGAGTCAAGACTACGAGCAGTACTTC,CASRPSGSQDYEQYF
TRBV28,-,TRBD1,TRBJ1-2,TGTGCCAGCAGCTACACCACGGGACAGAAGAACTATGGCTACACCTTC,CASSYTTGQKNYGYTF
TRBV20-1,-,-,TRBJ2-7,TGCAGTGCTAGTTGGGGGAAGAGCTCCTACGAGCAGTACTTC,CSASWGKSSYEQYF
TRBV20-1,-,-,TRBJ2-7,TGCAGTGCTAGGGGCGGGACCATTTACGAGCAGTACTTC,CSARGGTIYEQYF
TRBV20-1,few,TRBD2,TRBJ2-5,TGCAGTGCTAGAGTTTCGAGGCTAGCGGGAGGGCTGGGGGGAGAGACCCAGTACTTC,CSARVSRLAGGLGGETQYF
TRBV27,-,-,TRBJ2-7,TGTGCCAGCAGTGTGGGGGGGGGCTACTACGAGCAGTACTTC,CASSVGGGYYEQYF
TRBV20-1,few,TRBD2,TRBJ2-7,TGCAGTGCCTCGAAGCCTGGACTAGCAGACAGCGAGCAGTACTTC,CSASKPGLADSEQYF
TRBV28,-,TRBD1,TRBJ1-2,TGTGCCAGCAGTTTATGGGGACAGGGCCAAATCTATGGCTACACCTTC,CASSLWGQGQIYGYTF
TRBV11-3,-,-,TRBJ2-3,TGTGCCAGCAGCCTCCGCGCTGGGAGCACAGATACGCAGTATTTT,CASSLRAGSTDTQYF
TRBV6-1,-,-,TRBJ1-1,TGTGCCAGCAGTGCCGGGACTAAGACTGAAGCTTTCTTT,CASSAGTKTEAFF
TRBV4-1,-,-,TRBJ1-5,TGCGCCAGCAGCCAAGGGGGGGGGACTCAGCCCCAGCATTTT,CASSQGGGTQPQHF
TRBV20-1,few,-,TRBJ1-1,TGCAGTGCTAGAGCCCCACCCGCGAACACTGAAGCTTTCTTT,CSARAPPANTEAFF